Each of the 24 T cell receptor beta chains below was sequenced from the same sample in a study of blood T cell repertoires in COVID-19. TCRdb's copy holds only in-frame clones and misses some; the assay was immunoSEQ multiplex PCR. The sample holds under 250,000 clones, approximately 83% seen once. The sample comprised peripheral blood. The receptors come from a man over 45 with active or convalescent COVID-19.

The rearrangement links TRBV15 to TRBJ2-1; D is perhaps TRBD2 (5 bases). The germline CDR1 and CDR2 sequences are LNHNV and YYDKDF (reference sequence). The V and J ends lost 1 base and 6 bases respectively, with 13 bases between them. This CDR3 is 15 amino acids long. CDR3: CATSRVLALGNEQFF. The CDR3 nucleotides are TGTGCCACCAGCAGAGTTTTAGCGCTAGGCAATGAGCAGTTCTTC.

The genes are TRBV3-1 (or the pseudogene TRBV3-2) and TRBJ2-1, with D perhaps TRBD2 (5 bases). This CDR3 has 14 residues. The germline V gene encodes CDR1 LGHDT and CDR2 YNNKEL (reference sequence). Trimming took off 1 base at V and 12 bases at J, with 16 bases between the two ends. In DNA, the CDR3 is TGTGCCAGCAGCCAAGTGTCTAGCCTAGAGAGGCAGTTCTTC. Encoded protein: CASSQVSSLERQFF.

The V call is TRBV6-4, the J call TRBJ1-6, with 11 bases lining up with TRBD1. This CDR3 region has 15 residues. J gave up 9 bases and V 7 bases, and 8 bases lay outside the gene matches. Germline CDR1 and CDR2: MRHNA and SNTAGT. As DNA, the CDR3 is TGTGCCAGCACTGGGACAGGGGGTCTTGGTTCACCCCTCCACTTT. Residues: CASTGTGGLGSPLHF.

The J gene is TRBJ2-2, the V gene TRBV7-2; TRBD2 is a possible D gene (6 bases). The V end lost 4 bases, the J end lost 0 bases, and 18 bases lay between the germline ends. In germline, CDR1 is SGHTA, CDR2 FQGNSA. The CDR3 is made up of 18 amino acids. Written as DNA, the CDR3 is TGTGCCAGCAGCTCGCGGGCGGGGATATTCGCGAACACCGGGGAGCTGTTTTTT. Translating gives CASSSRAGIFANTGELFF.

The J gene is TRBJ2-5, the V gene TRBV7-6; TRBD1 aligns across 12 bases. Losses at the gene ends were 5 bases for V and 4 bases for J; bases not matched to a gene: 5. CDR1 is SGHVS and CDR2 is FNYEAQ in the germline V gene. This CDR3 comprises 15 residues. CDR3 region: CASSLGTGGLETQYF. DNA of the CDR3: TGTGCCAGCAGCCTGGGGACAGGGGGCTTAGAGACCCAGTACTTC.

This clone appeared once. The rearrangement joins TRBV7-2 to TRBJ2-1; TRBD2 aligns across 15 bases. Germline V lookup: CDR1 SGHTA, CDR2 FQGNSA. After removal of 5 bases from V and 4 bases from J, the junction contained 9 bases not matched to a gene. The CDR3 is 18 residues long. Here the CDR3 DNA reads TGTGCCAGCAGCGTATGGACTAGCGGGGGGGCAAGATACAATGAGCAGTTCTTC. Its protein product is CASSVWTSGGARYNEQFF.

The chain uses TRBV2 and TRBJ2-7; no clear D. V was shortened by 7 bases and J by 2 bases, with 12 bases between the two germline ends. This CDR3 has 13 residues. Germline loops: CDR1 SNHLY, CDR2 FYNNEI. The CDR3 is CASIWQATYEQYF. CDR3 bases: TGTGCCAGCATCTGGCAGGCTACCTACGAGCAGTACTTC.

This clone was counted only a few times. The V gene is TRBV11-2, the J gene TRBJ2-7; D is possibly TRBD2 (6 bases). Looked up from germline, CDR1 is SGHAT and CDR2 is FQNNGV. This CDR3 is built from 16 residues. Trimming shortened V by 1 base and J by 4 bases, and 17 bases separated the two germline ends. The DNA of the CDR3 is TGTGCCAGCAGCTTAGTCGCGGGGAAGGGGACTTACGAGCAGTACTTC. Amino acids: CASSLVAGKGTYEQYF.

The gene calls are TRBV15 and TRBJ2-5; a possible D gene is TRBD1 (6 bases). V lost 0 bases and J 5 bases, leaving 13 bases between the germline ends. Germline V gene lookup returns CDR1 LNHNV and CDR2 YYDKDF (reference sequence). This CDR3 is built from 15 residues. The CDR3 sequence: CATSREGQFGETQYF. CDR3 sequence (DNA): TGTGCCACCAGCAGAGAAGGACAGTTTGGGGAGACCCAGTACTTC.

The chain carries TRBV30 and TRBJ1-1; maybe TRBD1 (6 bases). The CDR3 length is 15 residues. V shed 8 bases and J shed 0 bases, with 19 bases lying between them. Germline V CDR1 and CDR2: GTSNPN, SVGIG (reference sequence). Here the CDR3 DNA reads TGTGCCGGGGGGGGAGGGGGATTTATGAACACTGAAGCTTTCTTT. Residues: CAGGGGGFMNTEAFF.

This sequence joins TRBV27 and TRBJ2-2, with D possibly matching TRBD1 (5 bases). Germline assignment: CDR1 MNHEY and CDR2 SMNVEV (reference sequence). V shed 3 bases and J shed 3 bases, with 8 bases lying between them. The CDR3 runs to 14 residues. CDR3 residues: CASSLDTYTGELFF. In nucleotides, the CDR3 is TGTGCCAGCAGTTTGGACACATACACCGGGGAGCTGTTTTTT.

The chain joins TRBV19 to TRBJ1-6, with 7 bases fitting TRBD1. The CDR3 totals 14 residues. Germline CDR1 LNHDA, CDR2 SQIVND (reference sequence). The V gene end was trimmed by 8 bases and the J gene end by 14 bases; junction bases not matched to a gene: 15. In DNA form, the CDR3 reads TGTGCCAGTTCCTACTCCGGGACAGCAAGGGCCCTCCACTTT. As protein: CASSYSGTARALHF.

The chain links TRBV19 to TRBJ2-7; D is undetermined. This CDR3 has 12 residues. Germline CDR1 is LNHDA and CDR2 is SQIVND (reference sequence). Trimming cost V 3 bases and J 1 base, with 4 bases left between them. CDR3 sequence: CASSMSSYEQYF. For the CDR3, the DNA is TGTGCCAGTAGTATGAGTTCCTACGAGCAGTACTTC. Using reference TRBV19 and TRBJ2-7 for the parts outside the CDR3, the full variable domain is DGGITQSPKYLFRKEGQNVTLSCEQNLNHDAMYWYRQDPGQGLRLIYYSQIVNDFQKGDIAEGYSVSREKKESFPLTVTSAQKNPTAFYLCASSMSSYEQYFGPGTRLTVT.

Regarding this clone: Other nucleotide sequences from this sample produce the same CDR3. The chain joins TRBV6-5 to TRBJ2-7; 12 bases align to TRBD1. The CDR3 runs to 14 residues. V shed 8 bases and J 0 bases; nucleotides not matched to a gene: 2. Germline V gene lookup returns CDR1 MNHEY and CDR2 SVGAGI. The CDR3 DNA reads as TGTGCCAGCCGGGGACAGGGGGCCTCCTACGAGCAGTACTTC. Its translation: CASRGQGASYEQYF.

CDR3 in amino acids: CASTKGPVGTEAFF. Written as DNA, the CDR3 is TGCGCCAGCACAAAGGGGCCTGTGGGCACTGAAGCTTTCTTT. The genes are TRBV5-1 and TRBJ1-1; perhaps TRBD1 as D (5 bases). The CDR3 is 14 amino acids. V was clipped by 6 bases and J by 4 bases, with 16 bases between them. CDR1 SGHRS and CDR2 YFSETQ come from the germline V gene.

CDR3 loop: CASSILPRRNYGYTF. CDR3 DNA sequence: TGTGCCAGTAGTATTTTACCCCGGAGGAACTATGGCTACACCTTC. J is TRBJ1-2 and V is TRBV19; D unresolved. CDR1 and CDR2 (germline): LNHDA, SQIVND (reference sequence). The CDR3 is 15 residues long. Between the trimmed V and J ends, which lost 3 bases and 2 bases, there was a span of 13 bases. Together with reference TRBV19 and TRBJ1-2, the CDR3 gives the full variable domain: DGGITQSPKYLFRKEGQNVTLSCEQNLNHDAMYWYRQDPGQGLRLIYYSQIVNDFQKGDIAEGYSVSREKKESFPLTVTSAQKNPTAFYLCASSILPRRNYGYTFGSGTRLTVV.

The J gene is TRBJ2-2, the V gene TRBV28; D is perhaps TRBD2 (6 bases). The CDR3 totals 15 residues. V gave up 3 bases and J gave up 6 bases, with 14 bases separating them. The germline gives CDR1 MDHEN, CDR2 SYDVKM. CDR3 nucleotides: TGTGCCAGCAGTTTGGGGAGGAGGTCATCCGGGGAGCTGTTTTTT. It translates to CASSLGRRSSGELFF.

J is TRBJ1-1 and V is TRBV5-6; unclear D gene. V was trimmed by 3 bases and J by 7 bases, leaving 19 bases between them. CDR3 length: 15 amino acids. Germline CDR1 is SGHDT and CDR2 is YYEEEE. In DNA form, the CDR3 reads TGTGCCAGCAGCTCGCCTTCGGGGTACGGACTTGAAGCTTTCTTT. It codes for CASSSPSGYGLEAFF.

The chain uses TRBV10-3 and TRBJ1-4, with TRBD1 matching 8 bases. There are 15 residues in the CDR3. Germline V gene lookup returns CDR1 ENHRY and CDR2 SYGVKD. Losses at the gene ends were 10 bases for V and 0 bases for J; bases not matched to a gene: 7. The chain's CDR3 is CASHPGQATNEKLFF. In DNA form, the CDR3 reads TGTGCCAGCCACCCGGGACAGGCAACTAATGAAAAACTGTTTTTT.

This chain uses TRBV7-2 with TRBJ2-1; 8 nucleotides agree with TRBD2. Germline V gene data show CDR1 as SGHTA and CDR2 as FQGNSA. The J segment lost 4 bases and the V segment lost 2 bases, leaving 7 bases of the junction unmatched. This CDR3 contains 16 residues. CDR3 protein: CASSLNAGGGYNEQFF. The CDR3 DNA reads TGTGCCAGCAGCTTAAACGCGGGGGGCGGTTACAATGAGCAGTTCTTC.

This CDR3 is CASSAPPAAPRRGYTF. The CDR3 bases are TGTGCCAGCAGTGCTCCGCCGGCAGCCCCCCGGAGAGGCTACACCTTC. The chain links TRBV28 to TRBJ1-2, with unresolved D. Germline V gene lookup returns CDR1 MDHEN and CDR2 SYDVKM. Trimming stripped 5 bases from V and 8 bases from J, with 24 bases between. The CDR3 consists of 16 residues.

The gene calls are TRBV19 and TRBJ1-5, with TRBD1 matching 10 bases. V trimming: 2 bases; J trimming: 2 bases; junction bases outside the gene matches: 12. The CDR3 contains 19 residues. CDR1 and CDR2 from the germline V gene are LNHDA and SQIVND (reference sequence). The chain's CDR3 is CASSIRPDRGLKRNQPQHF. CDR3 nucleotides: TGTGCCAGTAGTATACGCCCCGACAGGGGGCTGAAACGCAATCAGCCCCAGCATTTT.

CDR3 coding DNA: TGTGCCAGCACGCCTAGCGGGAAAACAGATACGCAGTATTTT. Protein sequence: CASTPSGKTDTQYF. This sequence joins TRBV2 and TRBJ2-3; TRBD2 aligns across 9 bases. CDR1 and CDR2 (germline): SNHLY, FYNNEI. V was clipped by 7 bases and J by 3 bases; unmatched bases: 5. CDR3 size: 14 residues.

This clone occurred once. The chain recombines TRBV2 with TRBJ2-7; D uncertain. Germline assignment: CDR1 SNHLY and CDR2 FYNNEI. The CDR3 consists of 12 residues. Trimming took off 5 bases at V and 4 bases at J, with 9 bases between the two ends. CDR3 sequence: CASSPTGYEQYF. For the CDR3, the DNA is TGTGCCAGCAGTCCAACCGGTTACGAGCAGTACTTC.